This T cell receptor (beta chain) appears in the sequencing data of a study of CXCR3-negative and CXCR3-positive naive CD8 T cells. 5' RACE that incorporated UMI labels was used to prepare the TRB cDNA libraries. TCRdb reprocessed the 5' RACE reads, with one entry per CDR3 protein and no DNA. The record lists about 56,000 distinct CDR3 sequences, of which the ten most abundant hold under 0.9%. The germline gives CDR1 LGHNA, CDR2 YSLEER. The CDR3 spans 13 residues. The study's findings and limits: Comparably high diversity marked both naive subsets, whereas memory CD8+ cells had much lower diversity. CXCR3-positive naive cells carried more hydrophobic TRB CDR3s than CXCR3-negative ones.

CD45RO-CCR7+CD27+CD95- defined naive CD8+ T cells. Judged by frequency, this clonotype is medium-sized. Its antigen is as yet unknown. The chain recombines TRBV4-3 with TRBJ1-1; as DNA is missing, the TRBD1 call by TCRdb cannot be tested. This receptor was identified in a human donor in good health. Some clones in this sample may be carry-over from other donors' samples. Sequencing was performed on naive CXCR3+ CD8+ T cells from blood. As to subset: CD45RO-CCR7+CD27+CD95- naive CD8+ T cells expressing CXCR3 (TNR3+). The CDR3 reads CASSLDRGAEAFF.